These 2 T cell receptor beta chains were sequenced from one sample in a study of T cells in Graves' hyperthyroidism and ophthalmopathy. It was RNA transcripts that yielded the amplified TCR beta CDR3 regions. Using the HTBI primer set, a first-round RT-PCR was run on the TCR CDR3. In TCRdb, the multiplex PCR reads were re-called with MiXCR into one record per CDR3 protein. The repertoire consists of 550,000 to 800,000 distinct CDR3 sequences, with roughly 17% occurring once and the leading ten covering approximately 8%. Sequencing was performed on blood. Receptor source: a man aged 18 to 35 with Graves' hyperthyroidism.

This clonotype occurred a few times. The CDR3 region has the DNA TGTGCCAGCAGCTACGTAGAGGCAGATACGCAGTATTTT. It specifies CASSYVEADTQYF. V is TRBV7-2 and J is TRBJ2-3; D call uncertain. Per the germline V gene, CDR1 is SGHTA and CDR2 is FQGNSA. The CDR3 has 13 amino acids. The V end lost 4 bases, the J end lost 4 bases, and 9 bases lay between the germline ends.

The chain joins TRBV20-1 to TRBJ1-1, with 8 bases aligning to TRBD1. This CDR3 is 15 amino acids long. Germline values: CDR1 DFQATT, CDR2 SNEGSKA (reference sequence). V was clipped by 7 bases and J by 1 base; unmatched bases: 11. The CDR3, as DNA: TGCAGTGTTAGGGTTAGAGACAGGGGGAACACTGAAGCTTTCTTT. Amino acid sequence: CSVRVRDRGNTEAFF.